This TCR beta chain was sequenced during a study of OX40 agonist ivuxolimab in advanced cancers. Study-level points and caveats: Expansion of clones was among the lowest in partial responders at 0.1-3.0 mg/kg. At doses 0.1 to 3.0 mg/kg, CD4+ and CD8+ clones expanded.

Blood draws occurred at baseline, cycle 4 day 1, and cycle 7 day 1. On this clone: Its antigen is still unknown.

The repertoire was sequenced with immunoSEQ multiplex PCR; TCRdb's copy has only in-frame clones and lacks some. There are about 82,000 clones in the sample; 75% to 90% occur only once, and 0.7% to 0.9% lies in the top ten. Germline V gene lookup returns CDR1 LNHDA and CDR2 SQIVND (reference sequence). V was trimmed by 6 bases and J by 10 bases, leaving 19 bases between them. The CDR3 extends over 14 amino acids. This TCR came from an adult with an advanced solid tumor such as melanoma, head and neck, liver or kidney cancer. The sample was CD4+ or CD8+ T cells sorted from blood, taken in a trial of the OX40 agonist ivuxolimab. The V and J genes are TRBV19 and TRBJ2-1; no definite D call. CDR3 sequence reads: CASSYDHNNIEQFF. CDR3 DNA: TGTGCCAGTAGCTACGACCACAATAATATCGAGCAGTTCTTC.